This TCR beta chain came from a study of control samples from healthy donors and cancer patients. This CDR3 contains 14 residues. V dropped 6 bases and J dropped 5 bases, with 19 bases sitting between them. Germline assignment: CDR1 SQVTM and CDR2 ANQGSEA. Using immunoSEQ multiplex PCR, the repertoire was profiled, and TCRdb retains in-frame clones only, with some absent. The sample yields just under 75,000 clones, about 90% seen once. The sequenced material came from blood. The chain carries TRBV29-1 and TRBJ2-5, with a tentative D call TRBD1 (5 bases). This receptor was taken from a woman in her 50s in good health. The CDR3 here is CSVTEQGGFETQYF. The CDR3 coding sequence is TGCAGCGTAACGGAGCAGGGCGGCTTTGAGACCCAGTACTTC.